This T cell receptor beta chain is drawn from a study of shared clonotypes between healthy human individuals. The overall study: Used for every donor were three CD4 naive, three CD4 memory, two CD8 naive and one CD8 memory plate. Overall study results and limits: The generation probabilities recorded for non-shared clonotypes fell below those of clonotypes shared by all four donors.

Here immunoSEQ multiplex PCR was the method, and the copy in TCRdb shows in-frame clones only, minus some. Here the sample spans some 2 million clones, just under 95% being singletons. The naive CD8 subset, CD45RO-negative cells positively selected for CCR7, excluded terminally differentiated effector memory CD45RA+ cells. Nashville, Tennessee was home to all donors, who were Caucasian adults. V lost 1 base to trimming and J lost 4 bases, with 3 bases between them. The CDR3 spans 12 residues. The germline gives CDR1 SEHNR, CDR2 FQNEAQ (reference sequence). In regard to this clone: Its antigen is as yet unknown. Other DNA variants within this sample encode the same CDR3.

The receptor comes from a young man in good health. The genes are TRBV7-9 and TRBJ2-3; D remains ambiguous. The sample taken for sequencing was naive CD8+ T cells sorted from blood. CDR3: CASSLVADTQYF. For the CDR3, the DNA is TGTGCCAGCAGCTTAGTCGCAGATACGCAGTATTTT.